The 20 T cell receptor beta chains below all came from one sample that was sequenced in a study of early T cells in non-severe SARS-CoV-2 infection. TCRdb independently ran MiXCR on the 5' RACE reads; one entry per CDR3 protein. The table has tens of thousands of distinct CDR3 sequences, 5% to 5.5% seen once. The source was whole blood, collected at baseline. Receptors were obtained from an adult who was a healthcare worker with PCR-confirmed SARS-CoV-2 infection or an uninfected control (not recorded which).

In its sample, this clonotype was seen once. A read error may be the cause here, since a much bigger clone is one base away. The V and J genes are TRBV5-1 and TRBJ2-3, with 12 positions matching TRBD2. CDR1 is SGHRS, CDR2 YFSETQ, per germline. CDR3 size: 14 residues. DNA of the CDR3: TGCGTCAGCAGCGCGGGACTAGCGGGAGATACGCAGTATTTT. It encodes CVSSAGLAGDTQYF. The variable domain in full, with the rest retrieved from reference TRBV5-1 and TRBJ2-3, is KAGVTQTPRYLIKTRGQQVTLSCSPISGHRSVSWYQQTPGQGLQFLFEYFSETQRNKGNFPGRFSGRQFSNSRSEMNVSTLELGDSALYLCVSSAGLAGDTQYFGPGTRLTVL.

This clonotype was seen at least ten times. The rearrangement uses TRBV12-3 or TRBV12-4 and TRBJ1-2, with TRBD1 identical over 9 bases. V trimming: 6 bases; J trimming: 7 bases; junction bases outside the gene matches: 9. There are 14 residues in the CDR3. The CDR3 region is CASSEDRGVSGYTF. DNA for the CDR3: TGTGCCAGCAGCGAGGACAGGGGAGTGAGTGGCTACACCTTC.

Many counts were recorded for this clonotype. CDR3 DNA: TGCAGCGTTCCGGGACAGGACTATGGCTACACCTTC. Amino acid sequence: CSVPGQDYGYTF. The chain employs TRBV29-1 and TRBJ1-2; 8 nucleotides match TRBD1. CDR1 and CDR2 (germline): SQVTM, ANQGSEA. Trimming took 5 bases from V and 3 from J; bases not matched to a gene: 2. The CDR3 spans 12 residues.

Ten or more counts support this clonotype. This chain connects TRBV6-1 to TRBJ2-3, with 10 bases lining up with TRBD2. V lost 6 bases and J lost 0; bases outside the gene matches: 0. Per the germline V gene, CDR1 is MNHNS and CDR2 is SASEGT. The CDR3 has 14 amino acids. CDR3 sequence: CASRTSGSTDTQYF. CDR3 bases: TGTGCCAGCAGGACTAGCGGGAGCACAGATACGCAGTATTTT.

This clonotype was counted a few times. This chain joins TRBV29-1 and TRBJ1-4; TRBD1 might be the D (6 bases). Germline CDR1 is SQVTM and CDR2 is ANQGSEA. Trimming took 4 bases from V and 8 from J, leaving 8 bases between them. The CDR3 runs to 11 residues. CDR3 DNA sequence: TGCAGCGTTGCGAGGGGGGAAAAACTGTTTTTT. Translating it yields CSVARGEKLFF.

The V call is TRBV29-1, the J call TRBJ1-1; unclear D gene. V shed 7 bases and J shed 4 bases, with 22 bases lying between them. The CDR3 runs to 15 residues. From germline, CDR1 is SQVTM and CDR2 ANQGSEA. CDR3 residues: CSAGGFSSLGTEAFF. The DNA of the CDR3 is TGCAGCGCCGGAGGGTTCTCAAGTTTGGGCACTGAAGCTTTCTTT.

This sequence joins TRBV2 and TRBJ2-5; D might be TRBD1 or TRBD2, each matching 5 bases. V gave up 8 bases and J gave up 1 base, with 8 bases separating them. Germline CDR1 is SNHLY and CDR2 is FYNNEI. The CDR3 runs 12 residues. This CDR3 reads CASRDGQETQYF. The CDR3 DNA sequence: TGTGCCAGCCGGGACGGCCAAGAGACCCAGTACTTC.

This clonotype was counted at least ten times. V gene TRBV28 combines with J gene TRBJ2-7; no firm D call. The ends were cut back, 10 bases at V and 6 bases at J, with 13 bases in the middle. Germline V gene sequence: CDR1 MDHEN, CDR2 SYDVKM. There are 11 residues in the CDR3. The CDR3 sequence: CATSGRLEQYF. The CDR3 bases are TGTGCCACTTCTGGCCGGCTCGAGCAGTACTTC.

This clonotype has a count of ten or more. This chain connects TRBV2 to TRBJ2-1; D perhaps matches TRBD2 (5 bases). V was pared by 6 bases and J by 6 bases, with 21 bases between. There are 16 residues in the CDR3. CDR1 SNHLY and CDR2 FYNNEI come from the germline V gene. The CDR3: CASRARVLGFGNEQFF. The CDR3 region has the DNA TGTGCCAGCAGGGCGAGGGTTCTAGGCTTCGGCAATGAGCAGTTCTTC. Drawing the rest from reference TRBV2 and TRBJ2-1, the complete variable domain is EPEVTQTPSHQVTQMGQEVILRCVPISNHLYFYWYRQILGQKVEFLVSFYNNEISEKSEIFDDQFSVERPDGSNFTLKIRSTKLEDSAMYFCASRARVLGFGNEQFFGPGTRLTVL.

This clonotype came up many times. CDR3 sequence (DNA): TGTGCCAGCAGTTTAACGGGGGAAGAGACCCAGTACTTC. Its protein is CASSLTGEETQYF. This rearrangement joins TRBV28 to TRBJ2-5, with a possible D match to TRBD2 (6 bases). The germline gives CDR1 MDHEN, CDR2 SYDVKM. V lost 2 bases, J lost 3 bases, and 7 bases lay in between. This CDR3 spans 13 amino acids.

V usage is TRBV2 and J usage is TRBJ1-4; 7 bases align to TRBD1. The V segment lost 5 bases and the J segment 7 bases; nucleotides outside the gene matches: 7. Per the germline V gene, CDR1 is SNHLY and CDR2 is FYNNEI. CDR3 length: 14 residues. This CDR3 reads CASSPTGWAEKLFF. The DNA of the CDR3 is TGTGCCAGCAGTCCGACAGGGTGGGCTGAAAAACTGTTTTTT.

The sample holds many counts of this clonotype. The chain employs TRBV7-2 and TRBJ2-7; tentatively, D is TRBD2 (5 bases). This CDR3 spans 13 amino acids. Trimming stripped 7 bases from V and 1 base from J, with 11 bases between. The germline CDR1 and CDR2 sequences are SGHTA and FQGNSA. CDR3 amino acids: CASKLDSSYEQYF. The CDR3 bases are TGTGCCAGCAAACTAGATTCGTCCTACGAGCAGTACTTC. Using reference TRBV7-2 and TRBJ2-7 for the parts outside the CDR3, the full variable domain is GAGVSQSPSNKVTEKGKDVELRCDPISGHTALYWYRQSLGQGLEFLIYFQGNSAPDKSGLPSDRFSAERTGGSVSTLTIQRTQQEDSAVYLCASKLDSSYEQYFGPGTRLTVT.

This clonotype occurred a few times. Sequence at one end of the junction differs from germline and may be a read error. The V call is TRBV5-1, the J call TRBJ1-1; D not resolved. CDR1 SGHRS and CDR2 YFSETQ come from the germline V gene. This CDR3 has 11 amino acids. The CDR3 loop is CASSLNSEAFF. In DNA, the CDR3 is TGCGCCAGCAGCTTAAACAGTGAAGCTTTCTTT.

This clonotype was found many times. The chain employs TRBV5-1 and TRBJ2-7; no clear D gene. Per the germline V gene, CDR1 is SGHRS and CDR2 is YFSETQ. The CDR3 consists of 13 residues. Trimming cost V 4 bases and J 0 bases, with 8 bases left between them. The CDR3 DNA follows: TGCGCCAGCAGCAGCGTCCTCTCCTACGAGCAGTACTTC. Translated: CASSSVLSYEQYF.

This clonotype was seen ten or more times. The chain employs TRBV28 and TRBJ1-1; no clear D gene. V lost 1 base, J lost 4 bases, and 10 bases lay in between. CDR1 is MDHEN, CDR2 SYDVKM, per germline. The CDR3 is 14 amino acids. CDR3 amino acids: CASSLYRLTTEAFF. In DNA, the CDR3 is TGTGCCAGCAGTTTATATCGCCTAACCACTGAAGCTTTCTTT.

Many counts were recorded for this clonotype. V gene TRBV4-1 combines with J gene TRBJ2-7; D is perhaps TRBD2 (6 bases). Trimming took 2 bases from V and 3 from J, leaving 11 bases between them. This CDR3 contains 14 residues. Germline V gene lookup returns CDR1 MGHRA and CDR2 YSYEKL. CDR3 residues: CASSQRDWVYEQYF. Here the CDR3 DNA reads TGCGCCAGCAGCCAACGGGACTGGGTCTACGAGCAGTACTTC.

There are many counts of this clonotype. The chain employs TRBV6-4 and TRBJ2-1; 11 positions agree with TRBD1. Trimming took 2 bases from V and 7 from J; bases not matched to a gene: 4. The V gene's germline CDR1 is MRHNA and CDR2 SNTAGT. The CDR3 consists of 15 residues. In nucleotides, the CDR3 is TGTGCCAGCAGTGACCGGGACAGGGGGACAAATGAGCAGTTCTTC. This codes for CASSDRDRGTNEQFF.

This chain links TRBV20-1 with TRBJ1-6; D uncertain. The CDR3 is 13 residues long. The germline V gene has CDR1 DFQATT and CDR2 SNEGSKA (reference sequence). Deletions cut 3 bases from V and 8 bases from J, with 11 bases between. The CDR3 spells CSASGTSDSPLHF. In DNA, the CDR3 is TGCAGTGCTAGTGGAACGTCCGATTCACCCCTCCACTTT.

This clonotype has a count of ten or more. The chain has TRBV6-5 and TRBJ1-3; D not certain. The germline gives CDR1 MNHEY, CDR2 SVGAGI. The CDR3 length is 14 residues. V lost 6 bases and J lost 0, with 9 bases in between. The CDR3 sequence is CASSPQSSGNTIYF. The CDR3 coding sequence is TGTGCCAGCAGCCCCCAGAGCTCTGGAAACACCATATATTTT.

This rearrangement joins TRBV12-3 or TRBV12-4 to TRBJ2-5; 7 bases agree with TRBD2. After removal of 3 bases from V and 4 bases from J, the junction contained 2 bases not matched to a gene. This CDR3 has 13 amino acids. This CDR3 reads CASSLSGTETQYF. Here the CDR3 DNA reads TGTGCCAGCAGTTTGAGCGGGACAGAGACCCAGTACTTC.